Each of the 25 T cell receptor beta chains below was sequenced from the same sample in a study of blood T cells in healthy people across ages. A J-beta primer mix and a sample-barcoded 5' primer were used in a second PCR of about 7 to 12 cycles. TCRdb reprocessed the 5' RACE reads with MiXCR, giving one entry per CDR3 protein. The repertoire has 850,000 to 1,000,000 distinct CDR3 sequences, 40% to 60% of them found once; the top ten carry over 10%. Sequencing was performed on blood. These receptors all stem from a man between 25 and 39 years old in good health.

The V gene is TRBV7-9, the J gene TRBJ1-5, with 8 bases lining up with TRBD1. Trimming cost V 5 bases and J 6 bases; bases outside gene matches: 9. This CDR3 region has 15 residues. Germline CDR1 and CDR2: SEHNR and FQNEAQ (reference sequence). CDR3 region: CASSNRGDRSQPQHF. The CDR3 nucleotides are TGTGCCAGCAGCAACCGGGGGGACAGGAGTCAGCCCCAGCATTTT.

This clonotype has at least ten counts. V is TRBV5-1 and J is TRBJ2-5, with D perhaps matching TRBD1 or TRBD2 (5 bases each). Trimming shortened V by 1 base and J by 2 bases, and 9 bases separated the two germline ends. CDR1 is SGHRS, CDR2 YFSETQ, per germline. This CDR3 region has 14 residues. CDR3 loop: CASSLNGAQETQYF. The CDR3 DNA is TGCGCCAGCAGCTTGAACGGGGCTCAAGAGACCCAGTACTTC.

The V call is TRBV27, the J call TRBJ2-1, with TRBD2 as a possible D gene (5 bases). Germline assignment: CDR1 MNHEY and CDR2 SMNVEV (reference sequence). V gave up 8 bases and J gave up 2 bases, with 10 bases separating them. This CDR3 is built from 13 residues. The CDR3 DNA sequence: TGTGCCAGCTACGGACTCACCTACAATGAGCAGTTCTTC. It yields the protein CASYGLTYNEQFF.

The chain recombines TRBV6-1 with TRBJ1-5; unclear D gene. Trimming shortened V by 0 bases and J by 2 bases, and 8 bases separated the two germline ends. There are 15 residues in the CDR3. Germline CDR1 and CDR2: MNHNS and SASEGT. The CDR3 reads CASSEAGNRNQPQHF. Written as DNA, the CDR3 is TGTGCCAGCAGTGAAGCCGGGAACCGCAATCAGCCCCAGCATTTT.

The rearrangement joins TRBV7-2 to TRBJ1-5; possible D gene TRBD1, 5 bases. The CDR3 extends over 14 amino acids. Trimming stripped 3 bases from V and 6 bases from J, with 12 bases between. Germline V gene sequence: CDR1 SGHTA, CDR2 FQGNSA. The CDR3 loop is CASSLGEGGQPQHF. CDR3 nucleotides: TGTGCCAGCAGCTTGGGGGAGGGAGGTCAGCCCCAGCATTTT.

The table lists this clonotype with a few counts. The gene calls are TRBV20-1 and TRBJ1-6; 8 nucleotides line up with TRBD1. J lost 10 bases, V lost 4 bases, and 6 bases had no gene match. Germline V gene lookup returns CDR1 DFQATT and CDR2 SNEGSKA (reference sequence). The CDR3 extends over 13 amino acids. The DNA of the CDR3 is TGCAGTGCTACAAACGACAGGGGCTCACCCCTCCACTTT. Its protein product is CSATNDRGSPLHF.

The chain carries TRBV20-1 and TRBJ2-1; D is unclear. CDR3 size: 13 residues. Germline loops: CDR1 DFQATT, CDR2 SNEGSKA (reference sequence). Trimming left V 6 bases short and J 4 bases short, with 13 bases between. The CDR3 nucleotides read TGCAGTGCCCTTGACCGTTTGTACAATGAGCAGTTCTTC. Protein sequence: CSALDRLYNEQFF.

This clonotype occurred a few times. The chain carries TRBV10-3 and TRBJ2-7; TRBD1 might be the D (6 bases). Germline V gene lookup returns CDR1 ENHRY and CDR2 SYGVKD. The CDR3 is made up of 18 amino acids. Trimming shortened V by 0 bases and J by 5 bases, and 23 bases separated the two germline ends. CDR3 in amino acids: CAISESYNQQGVRHEQYF. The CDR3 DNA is TGTGCCATCAGTGAGTCATATAACCAACAGGGTGTGAGGCACGAGCAGTACTTC.

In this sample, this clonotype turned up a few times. The CDR3 DNA follows: TGTGCCAGCATCCTAGGCGGCGGAAACAATCAGCCCCAGCATTTT. It translates to CASILGGGNNQPQHF. V is TRBV12-3 or TRBV12-4 and J is TRBJ1-5; D not certain. The V end was cut by 7 bases, the J end by 3 bases, with 16 bases between. This CDR3 has 15 residues.

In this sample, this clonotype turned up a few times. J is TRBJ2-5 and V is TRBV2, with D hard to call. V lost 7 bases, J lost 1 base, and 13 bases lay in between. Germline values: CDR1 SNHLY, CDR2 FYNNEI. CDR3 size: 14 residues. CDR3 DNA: TGTGCCAGCACCCCTATGGGCGGCCAAGAGACCCAGTACTTC. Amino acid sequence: CASTPMGGQETQYF.

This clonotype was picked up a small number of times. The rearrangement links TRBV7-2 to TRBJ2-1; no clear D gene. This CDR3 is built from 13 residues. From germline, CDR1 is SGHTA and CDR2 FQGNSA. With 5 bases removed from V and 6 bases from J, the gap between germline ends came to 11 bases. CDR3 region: CASSPRALNEQFF. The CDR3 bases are TGTGCCAGCAGCCCCCGGGCCCTCAATGAGCAGTTCTTC.

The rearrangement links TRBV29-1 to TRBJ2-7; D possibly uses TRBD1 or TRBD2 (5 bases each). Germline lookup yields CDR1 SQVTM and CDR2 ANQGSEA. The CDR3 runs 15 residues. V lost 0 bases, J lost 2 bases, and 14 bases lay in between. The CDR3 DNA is TGCAGCGTTGAAGATCGAACAGGAGGCCCCTACGAGCAGTACTTC. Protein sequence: CSVEDRTGGPYEQYF.

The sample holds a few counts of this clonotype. The CDR3 sequence is CASSLYGTSGGALETQYF. The CDR3 region has the DNA TGTGCCAGCAGCTTATATGGGACTAGCGGGGGGGCCTTGGAGACCCAGTACTTC. This chain uses TRBV7-2 with TRBJ2-5, with 16 bases lining up with TRBD2. Germline values: CDR1 SGHTA, CDR2 FQGNSA. V was pared by 2 bases and J by 5 bases, with 8 bases of the junction left unmatched. This CDR3 has 18 residues.

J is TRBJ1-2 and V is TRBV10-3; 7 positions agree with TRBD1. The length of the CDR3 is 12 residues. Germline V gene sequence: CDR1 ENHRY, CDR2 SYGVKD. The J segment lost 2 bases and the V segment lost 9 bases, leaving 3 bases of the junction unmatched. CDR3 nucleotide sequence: TGTGCCATTGGACAGGAAAACTATGGCTACACCTTC. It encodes CAIGQENYGYTF.

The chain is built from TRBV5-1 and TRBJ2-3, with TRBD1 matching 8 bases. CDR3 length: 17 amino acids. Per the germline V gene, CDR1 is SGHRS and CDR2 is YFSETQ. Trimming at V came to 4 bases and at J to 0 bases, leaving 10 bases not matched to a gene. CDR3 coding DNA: TGCGCCAGCAGCATAGTAGGACAGGGACCAAGCACAGATACGCAGTATTTT. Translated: CASSIVGQGPSTDTQYF.

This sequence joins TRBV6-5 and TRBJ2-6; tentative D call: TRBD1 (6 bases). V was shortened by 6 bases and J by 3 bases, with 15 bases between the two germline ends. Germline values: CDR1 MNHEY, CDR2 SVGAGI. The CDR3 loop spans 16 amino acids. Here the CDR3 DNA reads TGTGCCAGCAGCTCCGTCCAGGGGCTTGGGGCCAACGTCCTGACTTTC. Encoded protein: CASSSVQGLGANVLTF.

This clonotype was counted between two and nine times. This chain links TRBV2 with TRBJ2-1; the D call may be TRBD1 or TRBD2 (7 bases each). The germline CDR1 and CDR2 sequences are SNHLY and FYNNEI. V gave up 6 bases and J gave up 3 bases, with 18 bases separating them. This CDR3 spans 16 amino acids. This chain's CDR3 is CASRPFTGEGYNEQFF. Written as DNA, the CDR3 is TGTGCCAGCAGGCCATTTACAGGGGAGGGCTACAATGAGCAGTTCTTC.

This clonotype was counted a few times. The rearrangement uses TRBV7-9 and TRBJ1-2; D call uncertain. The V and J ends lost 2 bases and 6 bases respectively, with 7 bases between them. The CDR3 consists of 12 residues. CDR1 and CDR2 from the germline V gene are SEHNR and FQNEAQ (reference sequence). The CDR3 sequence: CASSLIADGYTF. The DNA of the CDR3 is TGTGCCAGCAGCTTAATCGCAGATGGCTACACCTTC.

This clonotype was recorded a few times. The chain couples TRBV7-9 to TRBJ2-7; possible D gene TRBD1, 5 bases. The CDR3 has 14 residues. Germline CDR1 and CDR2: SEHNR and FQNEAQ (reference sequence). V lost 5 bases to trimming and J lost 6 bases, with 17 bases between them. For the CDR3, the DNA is TGTGCCAGCAGCCTGACAGTATATCCTTTCGAGCAGTACTTC. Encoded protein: CASSLTVYPFEQYF.

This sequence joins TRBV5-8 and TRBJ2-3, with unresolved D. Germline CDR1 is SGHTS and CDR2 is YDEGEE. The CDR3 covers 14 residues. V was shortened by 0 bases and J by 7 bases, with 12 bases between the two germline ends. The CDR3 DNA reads TGTGCCAGCAGCTTGGCCCGCACGCCTTATACGCAGTATTTT. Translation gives CASSLARTPYTQYF.

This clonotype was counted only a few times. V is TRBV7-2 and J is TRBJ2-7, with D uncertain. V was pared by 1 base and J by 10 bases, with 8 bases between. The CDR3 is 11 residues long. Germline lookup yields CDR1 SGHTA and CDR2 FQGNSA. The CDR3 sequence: CASSLVASQYF. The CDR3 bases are TGTGCCAGCAGCTTAGTGGCGTCCCAGTACTTC. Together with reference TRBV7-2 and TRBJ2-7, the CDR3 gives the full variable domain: GAGVSQSPSNKVTEKGKDVELRCDPISGHTALYWYRQSLGQGLEFLIYFQGNSAPDKSGLPSDRFSAERTGGSVSTLTIQRTQQEDSAVYLCASSLVASQYFGPGTRLTVT.

The CDR3 sequence is CSVAGTTYNEQFF. The CDR3 bases are TGCAGCGTGGCAGGGACGACCTACAATGAGCAGTTCTTC. This chain uses TRBV29-1 with TRBJ2-1, with D perhaps given as TRBD1 or TRBD2 (5 bases each). CDR1 SQVTM and CDR2 ANQGSEA come from the germline V gene. V lost 6 bases and J 2 bases, leaving 11 bases between the germline ends. This CDR3 has 13 amino acids.

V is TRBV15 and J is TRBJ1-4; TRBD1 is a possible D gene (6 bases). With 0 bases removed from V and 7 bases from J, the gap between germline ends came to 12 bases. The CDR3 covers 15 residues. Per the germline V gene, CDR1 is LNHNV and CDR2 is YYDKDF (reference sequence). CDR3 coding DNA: TGTGCCACCAGCAGAGACTTGGGGGCCGGTGAAAAACTGTTTTTT. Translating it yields CATSRDLGAGEKLFF.

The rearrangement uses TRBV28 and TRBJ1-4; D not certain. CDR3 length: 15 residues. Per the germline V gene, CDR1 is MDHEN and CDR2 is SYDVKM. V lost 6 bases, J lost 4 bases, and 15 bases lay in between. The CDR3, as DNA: TGTGCCAGCAGGGTTGAGGCGACTAATAATGAAAAACTGTTTTTT. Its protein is CASRVEATNNEKLFF.

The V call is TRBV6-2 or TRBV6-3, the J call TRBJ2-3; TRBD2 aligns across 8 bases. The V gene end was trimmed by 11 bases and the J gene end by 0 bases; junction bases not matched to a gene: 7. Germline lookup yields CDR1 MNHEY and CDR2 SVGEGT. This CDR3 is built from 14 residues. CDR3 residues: CACSSGRSTDTQYF. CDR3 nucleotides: TGTGCCTGTTCTAGCGGGCGAAGCACAGATACGCAGTATTTT.